Below, 6 T cell receptor beta chains from the same sample are listed, as sequenced in a study of cytomegalovirus exposure and HLA in healthy donors. The PCR used 60 Vbeta and 13 Jbeta primers. Data came from immunoSEQ multiplex PCR; TCRdb stores just in-frame clones and leaves some out. The profile shows approximately 100,000 clones, approximately 80% of them singletons. The specimen sequenced was PBMCs. The receptor source for this set is a woman aged 18-35 years in good health and CMV-seronegative.

Only a few counts were recorded for this clone. The chain combines TRBV28 with TRBJ2-7, with 7 bases aligning to TRBD2. V shed 6 bases and J 4 bases; nucleotides not matched to a gene: 12. CDR1 and CDR2 (germline): MDHEN, SYDVKM. The CDR3 extends over 15 amino acids. In nucleotides, the CDR3 is TGTGCCAGCAGGCCCGGCGGAGGGAGGGCATACGAGCAGTACTTC. Amino acids: CASRPGGGRAYEQYF. The full variable domain, in which reference TRBV28 and TRBJ2-7 provide the parts outside the CDR3, is DVKVTQSSRYLVKRTGEKVFLECVQDMDHENMFWYRQDPGLGLRLIYFSYDVKMKEKGDIPEGYSVSREKKERFSLILESASTNQTSMYLCASRPGGGRAYEQYFGPGTRLTVT.

The rearrangement uses TRBV30 and TRBJ1-1; D gene ambiguous. Germline assignment: CDR1 GTSNPN and CDR2 SVGIG (reference sequence). Trimming took off 1 base at V and 2 bases at J, with 8 bases between the two ends. This CDR3 has 13 amino acids. The CDR3 DNA reads TGTGCCTGGAGTGCTCAGGAAAACACTGAAGCTTTCTTT. Its protein product is CAWSAQENTEAFF.

This clone was recorded only once. This rearrangement joins TRBV7-9 to TRBJ2-1, with 10 positions matching TRBD2. This CDR3 region has 15 residues. The V segment lost 2 bases and the J segment 7 bases; nucleotides outside the gene matches: 5. Germline V gives CDR1 SEHNR, CDR2 FQNEAQ (reference sequence). CDR3: CASSLPSGSKNEQFF. DNA for the CDR3: TGTGCCAGCAGCTTACCTAGCGGGAGCAAGAATGAGCAGTTCTTC.

The V call is TRBV6-1, the J call TRBJ1-1; D is uncertain. The CDR3 length is 14 residues. The V end lost 5 bases, the J end lost 4 bases, and 14 bases lay between the germline ends. Germline V gives CDR1 MNHNS, CDR2 SASEGT. The CDR3 DNA reads as TGTGCCAGCAGTCCACCGACACAATCCACTGAAGCTTTCTTT. The encoded protein is CASSPPTQSTEAFF.

The chain couples TRBV29-1 to TRBJ1-1, with TRBD1 matching 10 bases. V was clipped by 4 bases and J by 1 base; unmatched bases: 15. This CDR3 comprises 18 residues. Germline lookup yields CDR1 SQVTM and CDR2 ANQGSEA. CDR3 protein: CSVGKPGTGDDKNTEAFF. Written as DNA, the CDR3 is TGCAGCGTTGGGAAGCCCGGGACAGGGGACGACAAGAACACTGAAGCTTTCTTT. Filled out from reference TRBV29-1 and TRBJ1-1, the complete variable domain reads SAVISQKPSRDICQRGTSLTIQCQVDSQVTMMFWYRQQPGQSLTLIATANQGSEATYESGFVIDKFPISRPNLTFSTLTVSNMSPEDSSIYLCSVGKPGTGDDKNTEAFFGQGTRLTVV.

Regarding this clone: Additional DNA sequences in this sample encode the identical CDR3. The chain carries TRBV19 and TRBJ1-5; TRBD1 is a possible D gene (5 bases). Per the germline V gene, CDR1 is LNHDA and CDR2 is SQIVND (reference sequence). Between the trimmed V and J ends, which lost 3 bases and 0 bases, there was a span of 6 bases. The CDR3 spans 14 residues. The CDR3, as DNA: TGTGCCAGTAGTATCAGGGATAGCAATCAGCCCCAGCATTTT. Its protein product is CASSIRDSNQPQHF.